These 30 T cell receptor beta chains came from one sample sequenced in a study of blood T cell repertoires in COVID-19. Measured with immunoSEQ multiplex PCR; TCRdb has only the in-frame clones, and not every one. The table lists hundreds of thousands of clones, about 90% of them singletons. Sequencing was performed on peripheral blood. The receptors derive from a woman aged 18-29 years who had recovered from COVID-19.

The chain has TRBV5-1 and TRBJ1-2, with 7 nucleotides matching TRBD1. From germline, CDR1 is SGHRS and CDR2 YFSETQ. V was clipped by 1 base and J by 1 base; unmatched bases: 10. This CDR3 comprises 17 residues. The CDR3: CASSLLAGTASNYGYTF. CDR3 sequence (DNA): TGCGCCAGCAGCTTGTTAGCCGGGACAGCAAGTAACTATGGCTACACCTTC.

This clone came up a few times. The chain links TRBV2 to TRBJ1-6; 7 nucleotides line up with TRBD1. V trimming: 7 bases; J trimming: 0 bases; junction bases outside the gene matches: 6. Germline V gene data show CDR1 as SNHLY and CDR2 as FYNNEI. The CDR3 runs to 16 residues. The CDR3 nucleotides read TGTGCCAGCACCGAGGGGGCTAGCTCCTATAATTCACCCCTCCACTTT. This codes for CASTEGASSYNSPLHF. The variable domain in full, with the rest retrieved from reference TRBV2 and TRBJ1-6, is EPEVTQTPSHQVTQMGQEVILRCVPISNHLYFYWYRQILGQKVEFLVSFYNNEISEKSEIFDDQFSVERPDGSNFTLKIRSTKLEDSAMYFCASTEGASSYNSPLHFGNGTRLTVT.

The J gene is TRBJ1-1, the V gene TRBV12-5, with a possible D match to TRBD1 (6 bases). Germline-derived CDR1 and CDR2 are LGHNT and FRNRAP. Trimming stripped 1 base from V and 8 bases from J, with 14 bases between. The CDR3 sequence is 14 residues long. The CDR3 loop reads CASGLALTGLEAFF. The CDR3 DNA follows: TGTGCTAGTGGTTTGGCCTTAACAGGGCTAGAAGCTTTCTTT.

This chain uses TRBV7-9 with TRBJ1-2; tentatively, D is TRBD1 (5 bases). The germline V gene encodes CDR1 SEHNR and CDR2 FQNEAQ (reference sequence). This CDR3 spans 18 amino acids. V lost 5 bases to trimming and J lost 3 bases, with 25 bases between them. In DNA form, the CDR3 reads TGTGCCAGCAGCCTCCGGGCCGAAAAACAGGCGACTTACTATGGCTACACCTTC. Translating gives CASSLRAEKQATYYGYTF.

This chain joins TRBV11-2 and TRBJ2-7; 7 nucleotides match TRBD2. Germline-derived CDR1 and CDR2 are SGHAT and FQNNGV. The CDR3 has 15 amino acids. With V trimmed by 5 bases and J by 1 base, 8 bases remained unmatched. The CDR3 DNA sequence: TGTGCCAGCAGCCCCGGGACTACGACGTCCTACGAGCAGTACGTC. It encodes CASSPGTTTSYEQYV.

The CDR3 bases are TGTGCCAGCATCCAGGGTCGAAGCTATGGCTACACCTTC. Its protein is CASIQGRSYGYTF. The chain is built from TRBV2 and TRBJ1-2; a weak D match, TRBD1 (5 bases). Germline V gives CDR1 SNHLY, CDR2 FYNNEI. This CDR3 has 13 amino acids. V lost 7 bases, J lost 4 bases, and 13 bases lay in between.

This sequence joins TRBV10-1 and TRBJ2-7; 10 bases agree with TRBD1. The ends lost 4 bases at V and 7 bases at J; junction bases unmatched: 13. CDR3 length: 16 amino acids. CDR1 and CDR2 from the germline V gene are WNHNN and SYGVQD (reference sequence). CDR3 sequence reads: CASSGLGDRGSGEQYV. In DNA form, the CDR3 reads TGCGCCAGCAGTGGATTGGGGGACAGGGGCTCCGGGGAGCAGTACGTC.

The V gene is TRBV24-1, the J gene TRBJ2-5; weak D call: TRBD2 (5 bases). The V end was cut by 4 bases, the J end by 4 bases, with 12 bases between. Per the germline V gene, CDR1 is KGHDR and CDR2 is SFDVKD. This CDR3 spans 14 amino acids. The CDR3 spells CATSDQDSLETQYF. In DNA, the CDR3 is TGTGCCACCAGTGACCAGGACTCGTTAGAGACCCAGTACTTC.

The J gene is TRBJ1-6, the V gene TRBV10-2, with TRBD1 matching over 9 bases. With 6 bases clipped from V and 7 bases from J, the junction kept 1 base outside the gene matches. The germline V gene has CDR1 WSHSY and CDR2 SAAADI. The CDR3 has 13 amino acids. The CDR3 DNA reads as TGCGCCAGCAGCGGGACAGGGAATTCACCCCTCCACTTT. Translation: CASSGTGNSPLHF.

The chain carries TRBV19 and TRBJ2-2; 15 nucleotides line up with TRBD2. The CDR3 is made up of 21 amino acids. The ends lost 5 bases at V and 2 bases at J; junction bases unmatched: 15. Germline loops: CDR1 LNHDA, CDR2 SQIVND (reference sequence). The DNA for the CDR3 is TGTGCCAGTAGTTCCCTCCCCACTGGACTAGCGGGAGGGCTAAACACCGGGGAGCTGTTTTTT. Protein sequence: CASSSLPTGLAGGLNTGELFF.

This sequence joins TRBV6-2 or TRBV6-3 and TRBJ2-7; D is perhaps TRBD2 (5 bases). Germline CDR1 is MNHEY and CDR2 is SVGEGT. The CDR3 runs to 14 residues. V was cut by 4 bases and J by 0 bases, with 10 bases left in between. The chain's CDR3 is CASSSGLNSYEQYV. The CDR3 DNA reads TGTGCCAGCAGTTCAGGACTCAACTCCTACGAGCAGTACGTC.

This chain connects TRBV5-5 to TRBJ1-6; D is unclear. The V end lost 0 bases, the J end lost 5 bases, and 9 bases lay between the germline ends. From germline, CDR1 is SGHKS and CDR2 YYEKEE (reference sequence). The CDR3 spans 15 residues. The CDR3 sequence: CASSLVGTDNSPLHF. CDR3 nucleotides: TGTGCCAGCAGCTTGGTTGGTACGGATAATTCACCCCTCCACTTT.

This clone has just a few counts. The DNA for the CDR3 is TGTGTCGCCGAACAGGGTTATGGCTACACCTTC. This codes for CVAEQGYGYTF. The chain combines TRBV6-6 with TRBJ1-2; a possible D gene is TRBD1 (6 bases). Per germline, CDR1 MNHNY and CDR2 SVGAGI (reference sequence). This CDR3 region has 11 residues.

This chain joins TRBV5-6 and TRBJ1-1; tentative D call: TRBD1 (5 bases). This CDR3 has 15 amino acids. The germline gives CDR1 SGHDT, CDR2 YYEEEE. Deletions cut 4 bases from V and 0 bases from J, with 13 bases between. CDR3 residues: CASSLGRTLNTEAFF. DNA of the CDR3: TGTGCCAGCAGCCTCGGTCGGACATTGAACACTGAAGCTTTCTTT.

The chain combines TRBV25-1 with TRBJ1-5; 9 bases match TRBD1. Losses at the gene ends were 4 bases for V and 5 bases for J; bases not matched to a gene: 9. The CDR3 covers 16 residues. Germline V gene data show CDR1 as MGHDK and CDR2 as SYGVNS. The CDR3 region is CASSGSGQGLDQPQHF. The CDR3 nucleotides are TGTGCCAGCAGTGGATCCGGACAGGGGCTCGATCAGCCCCAGCATTTT.

The chain's CDR3 is CASSHRDYHTDTQYF. The CDR3 DNA reads TGTGCCAGCAGCCACCGGGACTACCACACAGATACGCAGTATTTT. The V gene is TRBV5-5, the J gene TRBJ2-3; TRBD2 agrees at 7 bases. This CDR3 is 15 amino acids long. With 4 bases clipped from V and 2 bases from J, the junction kept 7 bases outside the gene matches. Germline CDR1 is SGHKS and CDR2 is YYEKEE (reference sequence). The entire variable domain, with the rest obtained from reference TRBV5-5 and TRBJ2-3, is as follows: DAGVTQSPTHLIKTRGQQVTLRCSPISGHKSVSWYQQVLGQGPQFIFQYYEKEERGRGNFPDRFSARQFPNYSSELNVNALLLGDSALYLCASSHRDYHTDTQYFGPGTRLTVL.

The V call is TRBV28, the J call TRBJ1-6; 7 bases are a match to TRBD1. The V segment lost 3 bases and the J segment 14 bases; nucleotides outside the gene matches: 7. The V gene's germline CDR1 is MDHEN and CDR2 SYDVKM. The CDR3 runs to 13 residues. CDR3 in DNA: TGTGCCAGCAGTTTGGAGACAGGGCTCACCCTCCACTTT. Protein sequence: CASSLETGLTLHF.

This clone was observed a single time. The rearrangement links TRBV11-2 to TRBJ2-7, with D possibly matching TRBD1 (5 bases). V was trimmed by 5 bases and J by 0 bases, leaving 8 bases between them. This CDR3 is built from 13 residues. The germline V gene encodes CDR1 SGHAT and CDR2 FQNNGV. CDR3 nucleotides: TGTGCCAGCAGCCTGCAGGGCTCCTACGAGCAGTACGTC. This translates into CASSLQGSYEQYV.

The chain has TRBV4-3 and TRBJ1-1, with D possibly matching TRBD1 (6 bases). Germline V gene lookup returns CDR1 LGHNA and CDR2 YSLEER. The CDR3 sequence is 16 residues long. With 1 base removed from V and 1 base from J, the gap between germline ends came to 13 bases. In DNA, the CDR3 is TGCGCCAGCAGCCAAGGGACGGGACATAGGAACACTGAAGCTTTCTTT. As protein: CASSQGTGHRNTEAFF.

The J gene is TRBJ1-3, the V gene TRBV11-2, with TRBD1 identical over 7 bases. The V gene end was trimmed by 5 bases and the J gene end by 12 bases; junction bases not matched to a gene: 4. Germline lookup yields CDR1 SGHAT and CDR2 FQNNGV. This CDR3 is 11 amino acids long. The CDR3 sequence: CASSRGTVIYF. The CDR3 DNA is TGTGCCAGCAGCCGTGGGACAGTCATATATTTT.

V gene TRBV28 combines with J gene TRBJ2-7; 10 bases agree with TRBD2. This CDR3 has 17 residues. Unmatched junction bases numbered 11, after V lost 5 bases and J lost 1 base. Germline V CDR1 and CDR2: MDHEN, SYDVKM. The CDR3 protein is CASSLAGTSDPSYEQYV. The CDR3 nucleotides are TGTGCCAGCAGTCTGGCCGGGACTAGCGACCCGTCCTACGAGCAGTACGTC.

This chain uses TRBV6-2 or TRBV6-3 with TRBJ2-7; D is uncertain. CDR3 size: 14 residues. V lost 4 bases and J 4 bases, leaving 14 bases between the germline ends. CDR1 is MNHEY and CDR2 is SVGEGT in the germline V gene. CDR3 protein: CASSLSYVRYEQYV. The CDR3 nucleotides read TGTGCCAGCAGTTTATCCTACGTCCGGTACGAGCAGTACGTC.

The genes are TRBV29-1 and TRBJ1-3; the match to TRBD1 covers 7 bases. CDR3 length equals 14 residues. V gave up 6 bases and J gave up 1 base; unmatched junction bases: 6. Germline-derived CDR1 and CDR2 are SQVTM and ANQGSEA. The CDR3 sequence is CSVVDRASGNTIYF. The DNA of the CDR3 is TGCAGCGTGGTCGACAGGGCTTCTGGAAACACCATATATTTT.

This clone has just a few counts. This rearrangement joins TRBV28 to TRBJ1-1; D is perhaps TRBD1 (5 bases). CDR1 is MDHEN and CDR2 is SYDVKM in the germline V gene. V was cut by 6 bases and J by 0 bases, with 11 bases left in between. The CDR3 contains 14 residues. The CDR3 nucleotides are TGTGCCAGCAGCCCCAGGGTGATGAACACTGAAGCTTTCTTT. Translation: CASSPRVMNTEAFF. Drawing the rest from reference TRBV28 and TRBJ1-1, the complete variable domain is DVKVTQSSRYLVKRTGEKVFLECVQDMDHENMFWYRQDPGLGLRLIYFSYDVKMKEKGDIPEGYSVSREKKERFSLILESASTNQTSMYLCASSPRVMNTEAFFGQGTRLTVV.

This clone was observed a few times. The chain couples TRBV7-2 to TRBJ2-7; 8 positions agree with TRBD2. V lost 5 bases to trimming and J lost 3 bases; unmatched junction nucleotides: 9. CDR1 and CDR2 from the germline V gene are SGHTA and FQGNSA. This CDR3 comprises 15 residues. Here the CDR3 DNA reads TGTGCCAGCAGCGCAGGACGGACTAGCAACTACGAGCAGTACGTC. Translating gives CASSAGRTSNYEQYV.

The CDR3 region has the DNA TGTGCCAGTAGGGGACTAGCGGGAGGAATCCATGAGCAGTTCTTC. Its translation: CASRGLAGGIHEQFF. This rearrangement joins TRBV19 to TRBJ2-1; TRBD2 matches at 15 bases. The CDR3 totals 15 residues. CDR1 is LNHDA and CDR2 is SQIVND in the germline V gene (reference sequence). The V and J ends lost 6 bases and 8 bases, in that order; junction bases with no gene match: 5.

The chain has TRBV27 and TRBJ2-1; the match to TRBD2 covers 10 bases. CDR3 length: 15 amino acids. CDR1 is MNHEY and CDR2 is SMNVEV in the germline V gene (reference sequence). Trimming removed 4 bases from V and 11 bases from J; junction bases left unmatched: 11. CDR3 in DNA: TGTGCCAGCAGTTCCTTGGGTAGCGGGAGGTCCCAGCAGTTCTTC. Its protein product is CASSSLGSGRSQQFF.

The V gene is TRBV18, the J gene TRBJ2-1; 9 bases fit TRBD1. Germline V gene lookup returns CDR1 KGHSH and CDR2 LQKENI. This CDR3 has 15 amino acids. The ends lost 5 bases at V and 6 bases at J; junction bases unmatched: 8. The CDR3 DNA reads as TGTGCCAGCTCAGAGACAGGGGGGACAGGCAATGAGCAGTTCTTC. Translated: CASSETGGTGNEQFF.

CDR3 loop: CASSLFFGRASGDGYTF. The CDR3 DNA sequence: TGTGCCAGCAGTTTATTTTTTGGTAGGGCCTCCGGGGATGGCTACACCTTC. The rearrangement links TRBV28 to TRBJ1-2; no clear D. Germline V gene sequence: CDR1 MDHEN, CDR2 SYDVKM. V lost 1 base and J 6 bases, leaving 21 bases between the germline ends. This CDR3 is built from 17 residues.

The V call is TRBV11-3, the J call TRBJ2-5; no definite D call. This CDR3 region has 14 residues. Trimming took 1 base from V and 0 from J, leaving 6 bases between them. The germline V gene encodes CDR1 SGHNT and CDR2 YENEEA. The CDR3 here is CASSLAPYQETQYF. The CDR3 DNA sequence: TGTGCCAGCAGCTTAGCTCCGTACCAAGAGACCCAGTACTTC.